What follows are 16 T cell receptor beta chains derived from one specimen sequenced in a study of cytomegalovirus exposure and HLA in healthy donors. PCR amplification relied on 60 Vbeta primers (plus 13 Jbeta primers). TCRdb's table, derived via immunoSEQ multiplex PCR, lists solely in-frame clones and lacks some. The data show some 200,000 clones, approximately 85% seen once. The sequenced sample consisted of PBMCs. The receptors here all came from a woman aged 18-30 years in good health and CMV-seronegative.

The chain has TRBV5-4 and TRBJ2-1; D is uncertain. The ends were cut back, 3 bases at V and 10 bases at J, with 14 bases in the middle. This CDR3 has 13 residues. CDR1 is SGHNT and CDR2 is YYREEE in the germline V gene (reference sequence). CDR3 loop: CASSSGPSTEQFF. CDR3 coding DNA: TGTGCCAGCAGCTCAGGCCCCTCAACGGAGCAGTTCTTC. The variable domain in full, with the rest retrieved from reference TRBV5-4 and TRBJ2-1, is ETGVTQSPTHLIKTRGQQVTLRCSSQSGHNTVSWYQQALGQGPQFIFQYYREEENGRGNFPPRFSGLQFPNYSSELNVNALELDDSALYLCASSSGPSTEQFFGPGTRLTVL.

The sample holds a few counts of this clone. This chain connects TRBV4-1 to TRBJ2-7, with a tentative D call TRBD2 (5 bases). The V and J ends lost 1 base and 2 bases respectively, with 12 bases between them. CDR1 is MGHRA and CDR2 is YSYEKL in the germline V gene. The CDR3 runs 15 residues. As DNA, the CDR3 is TGCGCCAGCAGCCAAGGGTTAGCGCCCACCTACGAGCAGTACTTC. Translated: CASSQGLAPTYEQYF.

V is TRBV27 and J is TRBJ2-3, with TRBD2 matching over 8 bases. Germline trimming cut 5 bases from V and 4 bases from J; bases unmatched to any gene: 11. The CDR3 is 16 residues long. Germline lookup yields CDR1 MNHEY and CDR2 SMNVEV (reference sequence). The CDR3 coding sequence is TGTGCCAGCAGTCCGGACCCGGGACTAGGGGCAGATACGCAGTATTTT. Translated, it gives CASSPDPGLGADTQYF.

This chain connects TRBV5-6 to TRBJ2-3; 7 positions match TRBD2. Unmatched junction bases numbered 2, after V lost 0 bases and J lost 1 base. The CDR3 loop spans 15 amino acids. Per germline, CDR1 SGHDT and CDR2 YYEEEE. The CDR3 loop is CASSLVTSGTDTQYF. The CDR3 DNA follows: TGTGCCAGCAGCTTGGTAACTAGCGGCACAGATACGCAGTATTTT.

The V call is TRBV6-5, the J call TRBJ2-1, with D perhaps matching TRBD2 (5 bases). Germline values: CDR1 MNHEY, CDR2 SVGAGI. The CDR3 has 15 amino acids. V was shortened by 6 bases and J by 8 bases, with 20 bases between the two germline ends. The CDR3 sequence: CASSRTGTSSDEQFF. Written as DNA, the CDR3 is TGTGCCAGCAGCCGGACGGGTACTAGTAGCGATGAGCAGTTCTTC.

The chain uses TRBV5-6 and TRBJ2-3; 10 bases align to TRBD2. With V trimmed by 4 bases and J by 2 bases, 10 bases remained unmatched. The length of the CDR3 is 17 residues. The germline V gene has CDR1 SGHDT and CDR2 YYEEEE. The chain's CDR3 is CASSLWAGTSATDTQYF. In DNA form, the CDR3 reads TGTGCCAGCAGCCTGTGGGCCGGGACTAGCGCCACAGATACGCAGTATTTT. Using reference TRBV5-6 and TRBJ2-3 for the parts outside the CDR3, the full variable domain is DAGVTQSPTHLIKTRGQQVTLRCSPKSGHDTVSWYQQALGQGPQFIFQYYEEEERQRGNFPDRFSGHQFPNYSSELNVNALLLGDSALYLCASSLWAGTSATDTQYFGPGTRLTVL.

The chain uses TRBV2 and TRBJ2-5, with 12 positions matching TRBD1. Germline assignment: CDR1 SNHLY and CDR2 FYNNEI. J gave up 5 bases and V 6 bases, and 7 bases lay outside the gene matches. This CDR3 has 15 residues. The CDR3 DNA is TGTGCCAGCAGGGCCGGGACAGGGGGCTTCGAGACCCAGTACTTC. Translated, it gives CASRAGTGGFETQYF.

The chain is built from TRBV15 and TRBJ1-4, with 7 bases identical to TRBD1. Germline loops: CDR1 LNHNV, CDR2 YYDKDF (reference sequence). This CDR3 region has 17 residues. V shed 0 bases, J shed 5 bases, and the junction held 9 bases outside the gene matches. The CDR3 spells CATSRDPRTGSNEKLFF. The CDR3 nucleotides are TGTGCCACCAGCAGAGATCCCCGGACAGGTTCGAATGAAAAACTGTTTTTT. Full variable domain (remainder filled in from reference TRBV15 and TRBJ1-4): DAMVIQNPRYQVTQFGKPVTLSCSQTLNHNVMYWYQQKSSQAPKLLFHYYDKDFNNEADTPDNFQSRRPNTSFCFLDIRSPGLGDTAMYLCATSRDPRTGSNEKLFFGSGTQLSVL.

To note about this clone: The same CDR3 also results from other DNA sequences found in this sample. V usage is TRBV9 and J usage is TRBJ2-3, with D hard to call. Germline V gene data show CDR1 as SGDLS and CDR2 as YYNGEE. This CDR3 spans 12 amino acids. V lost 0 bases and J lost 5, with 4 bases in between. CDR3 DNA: TGTGCCAGCAGCGTAGCCGGAGATACGCAGTATTTT. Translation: CASSVAGDTQYF.

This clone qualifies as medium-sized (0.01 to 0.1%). The CDR3 protein is CASGGQMRTYGYTF. CDR3 coding DNA: TGTGCCAGTGGTGGACAGATGCGAACCTATGGCTACACCTTC. The chain joins TRBV19 to TRBJ1-2; tentatively, D is TRBD1 (6 bases). Germline V gene data show CDR1 as LNHDA and CDR2 as SQIVND (reference sequence). The CDR3 is made up of 14 amino acids. Trimming removed 8 bases from V and 4 bases from J, with 17 bases in between.

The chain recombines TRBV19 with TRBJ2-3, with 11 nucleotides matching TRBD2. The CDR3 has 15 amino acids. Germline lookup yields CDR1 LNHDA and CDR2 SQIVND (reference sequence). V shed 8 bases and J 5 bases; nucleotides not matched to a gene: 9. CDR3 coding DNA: TGTGCCAGTTCCGGGACTAGCGGCGCCCGAGATACGCAGTATTTT. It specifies CASSGTSGARDTQYF.

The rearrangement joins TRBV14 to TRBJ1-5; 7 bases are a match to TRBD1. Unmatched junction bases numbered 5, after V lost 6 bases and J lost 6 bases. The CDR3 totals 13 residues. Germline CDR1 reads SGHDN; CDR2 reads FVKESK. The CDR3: CASSQTGAQPQHF. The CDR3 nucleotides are TGTGCCAGCAGTCAAACAGGGGCTCAGCCCCAGCATTTT. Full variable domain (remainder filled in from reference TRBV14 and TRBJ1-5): EAGVTQFPSHSVIEKGQTVTLRCDPISGHDNLYWYRRVMGKEIKFLLHFVKESKQDESGMPNNRFLAERTGGTYSTLKVQPAELEDSGVYFCASSQTGAQPQHFGDGTRLSIL.

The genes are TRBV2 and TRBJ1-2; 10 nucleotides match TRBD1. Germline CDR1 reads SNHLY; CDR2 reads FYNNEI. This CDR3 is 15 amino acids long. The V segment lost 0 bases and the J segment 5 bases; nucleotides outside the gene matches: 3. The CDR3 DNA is TGTGCCAGCAGTGAAGCGGGGGACAGGGGATATGGCTACACCTTC. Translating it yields CASSEAGDRGYGYTF. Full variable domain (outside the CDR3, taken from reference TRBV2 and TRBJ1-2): EPEVTQTPSHQVTQMGQEVILRCVPISNHLYFYWYRQILGQKVEFLVSFYNNEISEKSEIFDDQFSVERPDGSNFTLKIRSTKLEDSAMYFCASSEAGDRGYGYTFGSGTRLTVV.

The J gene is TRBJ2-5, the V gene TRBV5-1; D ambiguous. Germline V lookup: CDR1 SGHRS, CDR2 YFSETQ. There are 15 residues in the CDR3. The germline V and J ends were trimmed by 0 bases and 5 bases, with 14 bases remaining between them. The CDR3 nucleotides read TGCGCCAGCAGCTTGGGTTACGCCGACGGGGAGACCCAGTACTTC. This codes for CASSLGYADGETQYF.

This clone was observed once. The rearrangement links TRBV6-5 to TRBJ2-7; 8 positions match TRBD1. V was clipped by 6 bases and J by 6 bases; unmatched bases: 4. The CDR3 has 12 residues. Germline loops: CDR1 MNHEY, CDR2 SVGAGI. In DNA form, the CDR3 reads TGTGCCAGCAGACAGACAGGGGCCGAGCAGTACTTC. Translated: CASRQTGAEQYF.

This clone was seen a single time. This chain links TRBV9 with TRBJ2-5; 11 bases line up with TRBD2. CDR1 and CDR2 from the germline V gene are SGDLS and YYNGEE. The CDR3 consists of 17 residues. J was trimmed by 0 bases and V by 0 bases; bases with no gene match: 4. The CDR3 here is CASSVGLAGTNQETQYF. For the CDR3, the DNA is TGTGCCAGCAGCGTAGGACTAGCGGGAACTAACCAAGAGACCCAGTACTTC.